This entry lists 8 T cell receptor beta chains sequenced from one sample in a study of T cell repertoires in aging, cancer and after chemotherapy. The template was genomic DNA from peripheral blood, not RNA. TRB rearrangements spanning V, D and J were amplified using mixed TRB-A/B primers. MiXCR was run by TCRdb on the multiplex PCR reads, yielding one entry per CDR3 protein. The data show 10,000 to 15,000 distinct CDR3 sequences, roughly a third seen once. The sample comprised blood. These receptors all come from a human donor in good health. The donor label of this sample is uncertain.

This clonotype was observed a handful of times. The chain employs TRBV5-1 and TRBJ2-3; no reliable D call. The CDR3 loop spans 12 amino acids. CDR1 and CDR2 (germline): SGHRS, YFSETQ. V lost 3 bases and J 2 bases, leaving 4 bases between the germline ends. CDR3 sequence (DNA): TGCGCCAGCAGCTATGACACAGATACGCAGTATTTT. This codes for CASSYDTDTQYF.

In its sample, this clonotype was seen a few times. The V and J genes are TRBV18 and TRBJ1-3; D may be TRBD1 (5 bases). The length of the CDR3 is 14 residues. Trimming took 3 bases from V and 4 from J, leaving 10 bases between them. Germline V lookup: CDR1 KGHSH, CDR2 LQKENI. The CDR3 spells CASSPTGRGNTIYF. The CDR3 DNA follows: TGTGCCAGCTCACCGACGGGACGAGGAAACACCATATATTTT.

In this sample, this clonotype turned up a few times. This chain connects TRBV15 to TRBJ1-2; D unresolved. This CDR3 comprises 17 residues. V was cut by 0 bases and J by 7 bases, with 21 bases left in between. CDR1 and CDR2 from the germline V gene are LNHNV and YYDKDF (reference sequence). Written as DNA, the CDR3 is TGTGCCACCAGCAGAGATAGGTCGCAGGCCCAGATTCGTGGCTACACCTTC. Protein sequence: CATSRDRSQAQIRGYTF.

This clonotype is classed as medium-sized. The V gene is TRBV15, the J gene TRBJ2-1; 7 bases align to TRBD1. Trimming removed 2 bases from V and 7 bases from J; junction bases left unmatched: 5. There are 14 residues in the CDR3. Germline CDR1 reads LNHNV; CDR2 reads YYDKDF (reference sequence). The CDR3 bases are TGTGCCACCAGCAGACCCGGGACAGAGAATGAGCAGTTCTTC. The encoded protein is CATSRPGTENEQFF.

CDR3 residues: CASTETRKNTEAFF. CDR3 nucleotide sequence: TGTGCCAGCACAGAGACACGGAAGAACACTGAAGCTTTCTTT. The chain uses TRBV6-6 and TRBJ1-1; unclear D gene. The germline V gene encodes CDR1 MNHNY and CDR2 SVGAGI (reference sequence). The germline V and J ends were trimmed by 7 bases and 1 base, with 13 bases remaining between them. This CDR3 is built from 14 residues.

Judged by abundance, this clonotype is medium-sized. The gene calls are TRBV11-3 and TRBJ2-3; 7 positions agree with TRBD1. This CDR3 is built from 15 residues. CDR1 SGHNT and CDR2 YENEEA come from the germline V gene. V was clipped by 1 base and J by 3 bases; unmatched bases: 4. The chain's CDR3 is CASSLGIRGTDTQYF. CDR3 DNA: TGTGCCAGCAGCTTAGGAATCAGGGGGACAGATACGCAGTATTTT.

This clonotype was recorded a few times. This chain uses TRBV10-3 with TRBJ2-1; no reliable D call. The CDR3 totals 13 residues. Trimming removed 11 bases from V and 4 bases from J, with 15 bases in between. CDR1 and CDR2 from the germline V gene are ENHRY and SYGVKD. The CDR3 spells CAARTTLYNEQFF. The CDR3 DNA sequence: TGTGCCGCTCGGACCACCCTATACAATGAGCAGTTCTTC.

This clonotype qualifies as medium-sized. The chain has TRBV29-1 and TRBJ2-7; 9 positions agree with TRBD1. From germline, CDR1 is SQVTM and CDR2 ANQGSEA. J gave up 2 bases and V 5 bases, and 7 bases lay outside the gene matches. The CDR3 consists of 14 residues. The CDR3 loop is CSVKGGTGTYEQYF. The CDR3 DNA follows: TGCAGCGTTAAGGGCGGGACAGGGACCTACGAGCAGTACTTC.